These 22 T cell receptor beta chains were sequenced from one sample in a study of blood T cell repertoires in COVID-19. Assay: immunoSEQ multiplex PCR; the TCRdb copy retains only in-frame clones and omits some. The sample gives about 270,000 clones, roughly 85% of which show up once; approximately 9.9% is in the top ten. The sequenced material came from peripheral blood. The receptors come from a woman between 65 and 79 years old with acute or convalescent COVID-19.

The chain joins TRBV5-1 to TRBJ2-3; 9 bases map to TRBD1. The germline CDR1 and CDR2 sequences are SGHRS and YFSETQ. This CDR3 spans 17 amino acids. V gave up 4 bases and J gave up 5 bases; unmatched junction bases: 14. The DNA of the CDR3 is TGCGCCAGCAGCACATCCGGGACAGGGAAGGGACAAGATACGCAGTATTTT. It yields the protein CASSTSGTGKGQDTQYF.

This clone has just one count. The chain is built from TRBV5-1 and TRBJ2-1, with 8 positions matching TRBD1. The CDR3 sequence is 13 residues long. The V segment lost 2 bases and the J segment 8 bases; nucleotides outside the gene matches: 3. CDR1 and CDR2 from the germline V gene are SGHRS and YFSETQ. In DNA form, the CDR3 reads TGCGCCAGCAGCTTCCCCAGGGGGCATGAGCAGTTCTTC. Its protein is CASSFPRGHEQFF.

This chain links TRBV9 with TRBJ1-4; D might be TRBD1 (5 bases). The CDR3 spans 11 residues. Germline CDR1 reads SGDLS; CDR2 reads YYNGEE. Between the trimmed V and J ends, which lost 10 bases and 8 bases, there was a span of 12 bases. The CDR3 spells CAGRGREKLFF. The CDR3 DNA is TGTGCCGGGAGGGGTCGGGAAAAACTGTTTTTT.

The CDR3 nucleotides read TGTGCCAGCAGCTTAGATCAGGGTGAGCAGTTCTTC. Translating it yields CASSLDQGEQFF. The chain recombines TRBV11-1 with TRBJ2-1; possibly TRBD1 for D (5 bases). V dropped 1 base and J dropped 9 bases, with 7 bases sitting between them. Germline V CDR1 and CDR2: SGHAT, FQDESV (reference sequence). The CDR3 covers 12 residues.

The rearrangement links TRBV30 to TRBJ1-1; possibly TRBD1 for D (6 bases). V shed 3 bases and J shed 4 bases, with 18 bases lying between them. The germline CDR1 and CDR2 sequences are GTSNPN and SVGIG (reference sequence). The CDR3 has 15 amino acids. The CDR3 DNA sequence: TGTGCCTGGAGCGGTACGGGACATATTATCACTGAAGCTTTCTTT. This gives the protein CAWSGTGHIITEAFF.

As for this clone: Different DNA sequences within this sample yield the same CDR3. For the CDR3, the DNA is TGTGCCAGCAGGGGGCAGGGGGCCTACGAGCAGTACTTC. It is translated as CASRGQGAYEQYF. This chain uses TRBV11-2 with TRBJ2-7, with 7 bases aligning to TRBD1. Trimming at V came to 6 bases and at J to 2 bases, leaving 4 bases not matched to a gene. There are 13 residues in the CDR3. The V gene's germline CDR1 is SGHAT and CDR2 FQNNGV.

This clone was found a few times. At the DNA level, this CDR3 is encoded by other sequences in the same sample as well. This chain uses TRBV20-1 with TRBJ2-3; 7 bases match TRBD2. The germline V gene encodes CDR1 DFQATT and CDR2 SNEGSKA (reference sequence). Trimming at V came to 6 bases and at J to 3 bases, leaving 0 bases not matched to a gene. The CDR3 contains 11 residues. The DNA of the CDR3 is TGCAGTGCGGGGGGGACAGATACGCAGTATTTT. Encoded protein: CSAGGTDTQYF.

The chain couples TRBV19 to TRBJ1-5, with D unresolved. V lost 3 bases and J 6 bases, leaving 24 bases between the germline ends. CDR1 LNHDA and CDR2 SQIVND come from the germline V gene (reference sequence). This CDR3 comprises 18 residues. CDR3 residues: CASSITRQRARFSQPQHF. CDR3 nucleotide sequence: TGTGCCAGTAGTATTACAAGGCAGAGGGCCCGGTTTAGTCAGCCCCAGCATTTT.

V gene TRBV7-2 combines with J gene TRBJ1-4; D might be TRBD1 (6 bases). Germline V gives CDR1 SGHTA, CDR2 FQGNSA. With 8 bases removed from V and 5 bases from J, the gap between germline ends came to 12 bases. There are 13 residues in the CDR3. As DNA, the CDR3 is TGTGCCAGCCAAGGACAGTTGAATGAAAAACTGTTTTTT. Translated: CASQGQLNEKLFF.

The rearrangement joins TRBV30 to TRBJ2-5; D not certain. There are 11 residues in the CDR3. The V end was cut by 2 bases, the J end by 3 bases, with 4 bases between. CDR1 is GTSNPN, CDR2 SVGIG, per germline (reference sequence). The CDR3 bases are TGTGCCTGGAGTTTAAAAGAGACCCAGTACTTC. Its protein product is CAWSLKETQYF.

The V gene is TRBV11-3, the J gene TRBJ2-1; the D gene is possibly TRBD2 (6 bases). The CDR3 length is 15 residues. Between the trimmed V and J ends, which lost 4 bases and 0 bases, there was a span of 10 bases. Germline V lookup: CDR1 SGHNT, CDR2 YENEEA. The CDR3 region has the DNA TGTGCCAGCAGCTCCCAGGGAGGCTCCTACAATGAGCAGTTCTTC. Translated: CASSSQGGSYNEQFF.

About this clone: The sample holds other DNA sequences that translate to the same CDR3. This chain's CDR3 is CATSRDPGNTEAFF. CDR3 nucleotide sequence: TGTGCCACCAGCAGAGATCCGGGGAACACTGAAGCTTTCTTT. This chain connects TRBV15 to TRBJ1-1, with no clear D. The V gene's germline CDR1 is LNHNV and CDR2 YYDKDF (reference sequence). Trimming removed 0 bases at V and 1 base at J, with 6 bases between. The CDR3 totals 14 residues. The full variable domain, its missing parts supplied by reference TRBV15 and TRBJ1-1, is DAMVIQNPRYQVTQFGKPVTLSCSQTLNHNVMYWYQQKSSQAPKLLFHYYDKDFNNEADTPDNFQSRRPNTSFCFLDIRSPGLGDTAMYLCATSRDPGNTEAFFGQGTRLTVV.

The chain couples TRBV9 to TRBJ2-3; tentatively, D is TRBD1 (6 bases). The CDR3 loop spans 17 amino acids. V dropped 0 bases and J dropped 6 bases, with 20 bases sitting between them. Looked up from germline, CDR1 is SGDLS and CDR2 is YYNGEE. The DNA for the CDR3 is TGTGCCAGCAGCGTAGCTGGCACGGCAGGGGAGACGGATACGCAGTATTTT. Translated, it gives CASSVAGTAGETDTQYF. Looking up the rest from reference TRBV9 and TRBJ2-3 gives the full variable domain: DSGVTQTPKHLITATGQRVTLRCSPRSGDLSVYWYQQSLDQGLQFLIQYYNGEERAKGNILERFSAQQFPDLHSELNLSSLELGDSALYFCASSVAGTAGETDTQYFGPGTRLTVL.

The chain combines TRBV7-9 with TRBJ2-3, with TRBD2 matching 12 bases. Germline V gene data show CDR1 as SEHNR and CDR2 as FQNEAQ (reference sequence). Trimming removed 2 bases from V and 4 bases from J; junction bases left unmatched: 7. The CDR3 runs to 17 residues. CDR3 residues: CASSLTSGGLYADTQYF. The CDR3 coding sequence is TGTGCCAGCAGCTTAACTAGCGGGGGGTTGTATGCAGATACGCAGTATTTT.

CDR3: CASSGVSYNEQFF. In nucleotides, the CDR3 is TGTGCCAGCTCCGGGGTCTCCTACAATGAGCAGTTCTTC. The chain employs TRBV18 and TRBJ2-1, with D maybe TRBD2 (5 bases). Per germline, CDR1 KGHSH and CDR2 LQKENI. The V gene lost 6 bases and the J gene lost 0 bases, with 6 bases spanning the gap. The CDR3 extends over 13 amino acids.

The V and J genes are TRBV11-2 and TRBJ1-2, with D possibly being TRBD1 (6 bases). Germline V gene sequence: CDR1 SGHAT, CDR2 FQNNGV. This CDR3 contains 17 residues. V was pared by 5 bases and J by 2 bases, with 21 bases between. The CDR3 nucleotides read TGTGCCAGCAGCCCATGGGACACACGGGGATCCAACTATGGCTACACCTTC. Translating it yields CASSPWDTRGSNYGYTF.

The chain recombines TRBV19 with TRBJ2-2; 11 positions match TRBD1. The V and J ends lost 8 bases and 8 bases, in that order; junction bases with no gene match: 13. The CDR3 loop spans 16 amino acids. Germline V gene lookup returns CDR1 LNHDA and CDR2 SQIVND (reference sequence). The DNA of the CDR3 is TGTGCCAGTTCCCGCACCGGGACAGGGGGTTGGGGGGAGCTGTTTTTT. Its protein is CASSRTGTGGWGELFF.

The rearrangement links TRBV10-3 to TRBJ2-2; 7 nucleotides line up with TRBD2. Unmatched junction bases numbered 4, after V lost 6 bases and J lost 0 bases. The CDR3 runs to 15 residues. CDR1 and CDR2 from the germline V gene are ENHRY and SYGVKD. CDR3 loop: CAIRSSGANTGELFF. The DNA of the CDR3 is TGTGCCATCAGATCCAGCGGGGCGAACACCGGGGAGCTGTTTTTT.

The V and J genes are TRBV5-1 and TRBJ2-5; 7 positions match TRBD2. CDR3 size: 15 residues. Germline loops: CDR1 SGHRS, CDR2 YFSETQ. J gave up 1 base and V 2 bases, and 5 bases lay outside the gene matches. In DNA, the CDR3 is TGCGCCAGCAGCTTACCTAGCGGACCCCAAGAGACCCAGTACTTC. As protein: CASSLPSGPQETQYF. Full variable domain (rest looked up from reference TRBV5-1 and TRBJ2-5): KAGVTQTPRYLIKTRGQQVTLSCSPISGHRSVSWYQQTPGQGLQFLFEYFSETQRNKGNFPGRFSGRQFSNSRSEMNVSTLELGDSALYLCASSLPSGPQETQYFGPGTRLLVL.

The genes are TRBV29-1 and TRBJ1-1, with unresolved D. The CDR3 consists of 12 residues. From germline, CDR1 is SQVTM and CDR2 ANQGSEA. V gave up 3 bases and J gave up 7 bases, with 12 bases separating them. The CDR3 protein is CSVDGGRSEAFF. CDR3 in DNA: TGCAGCGTTGACGGAGGGAGAAGTGAAGCTTTCTTT. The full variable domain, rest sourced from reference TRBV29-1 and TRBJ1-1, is SAVISQKPSRDICQRGTSLTIQCQVDSQVTMMFWYRQQPGQSLTLIATANQGSEATYESGFVIDKFPISRPNLTFSTLTVSNMSPEDSSIYLCSVDGGRSEAFFGQGTRLTVV.

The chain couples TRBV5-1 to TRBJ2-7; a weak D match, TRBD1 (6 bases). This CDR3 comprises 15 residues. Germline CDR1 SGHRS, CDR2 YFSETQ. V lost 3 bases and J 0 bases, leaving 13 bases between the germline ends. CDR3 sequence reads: CASSSTGISSYEQYF. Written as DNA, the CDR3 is TGCGCCAGCAGCTCGACAGGAATCTCCTCCTACGAGCAGTACTTC.

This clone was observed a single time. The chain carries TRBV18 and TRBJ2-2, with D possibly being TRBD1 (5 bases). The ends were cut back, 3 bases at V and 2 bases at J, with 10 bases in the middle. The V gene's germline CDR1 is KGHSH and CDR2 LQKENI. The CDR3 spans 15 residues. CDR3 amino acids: CASSPTEINTGELFF. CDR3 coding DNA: TGTGCCAGCTCACCGACAGAGATCAACACCGGGGAGCTGTTTTTT.